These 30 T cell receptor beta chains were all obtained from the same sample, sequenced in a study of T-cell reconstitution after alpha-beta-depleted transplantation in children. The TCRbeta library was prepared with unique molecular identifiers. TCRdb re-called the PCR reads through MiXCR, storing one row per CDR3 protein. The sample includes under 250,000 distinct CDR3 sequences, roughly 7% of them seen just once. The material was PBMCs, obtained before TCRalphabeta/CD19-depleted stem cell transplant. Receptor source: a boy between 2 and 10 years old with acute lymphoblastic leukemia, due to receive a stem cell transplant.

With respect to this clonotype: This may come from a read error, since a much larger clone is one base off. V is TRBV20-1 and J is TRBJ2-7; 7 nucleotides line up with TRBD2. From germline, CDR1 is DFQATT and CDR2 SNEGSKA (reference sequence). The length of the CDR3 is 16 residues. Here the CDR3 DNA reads TGCTGTGCACGACTAACTGGGGCTAGCGGTACCTACGAGCAGTACTTC. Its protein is CCARLTGASGTYEQYF.

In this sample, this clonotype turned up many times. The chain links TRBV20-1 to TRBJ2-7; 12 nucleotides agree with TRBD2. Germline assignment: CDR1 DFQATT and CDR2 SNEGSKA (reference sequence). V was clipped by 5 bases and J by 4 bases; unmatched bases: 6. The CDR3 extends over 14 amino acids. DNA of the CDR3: TGCAGTGCTGGGCGGACTAGCGGGGTATACGAGCAGTACTTC. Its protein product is CSAGRTSGVYEQYF.

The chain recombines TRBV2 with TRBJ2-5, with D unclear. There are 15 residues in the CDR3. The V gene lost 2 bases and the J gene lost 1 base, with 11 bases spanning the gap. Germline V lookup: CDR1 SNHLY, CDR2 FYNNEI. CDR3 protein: CASSESWASQETQYF. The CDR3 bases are TGTGCCAGCAGTGAATCTTGGGCCAGCCAAGAGACCCAGTACTTC.

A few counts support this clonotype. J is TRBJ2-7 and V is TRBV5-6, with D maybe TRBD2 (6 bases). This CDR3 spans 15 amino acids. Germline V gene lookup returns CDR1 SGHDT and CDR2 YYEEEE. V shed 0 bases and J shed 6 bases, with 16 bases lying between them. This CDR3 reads CASSLGPGLLREQYF. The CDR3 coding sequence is TGTGCCAGCAGCTTGGGTCCGGGACTTCTCCGCGAGCAGTACTTC.

The CDR3: CSVGSSDTGELFF. In nucleotides, the CDR3 is TGCAGCGTTGGGAGCAGTGACACCGGGGAGCTGTTTTTT. The rearrangement links TRBV29-1 to TRBJ2-2; D gene uncertain. Germline V gives CDR1 SQVTM, CDR2 ANQGSEA. Trimming left V 4 bases short and J 3 bases short, with 9 bases between. This CDR3 is 13 amino acids long.

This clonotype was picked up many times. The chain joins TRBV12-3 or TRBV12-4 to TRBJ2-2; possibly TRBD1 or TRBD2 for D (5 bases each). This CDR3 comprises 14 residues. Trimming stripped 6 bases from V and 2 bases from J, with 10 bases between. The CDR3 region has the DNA TGTGCCAGCAGGAGGGGTCGAAACACCGGGGAGCTGTTTTTT. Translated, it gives CASRRGRNTGELFF.

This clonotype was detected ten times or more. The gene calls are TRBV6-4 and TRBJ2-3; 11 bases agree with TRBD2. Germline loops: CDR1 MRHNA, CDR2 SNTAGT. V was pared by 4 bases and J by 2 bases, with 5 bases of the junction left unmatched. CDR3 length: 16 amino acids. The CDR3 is CASSVLAGGPTDTQYF. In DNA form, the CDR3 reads TGTGCCAGCAGTGTTCTAGCGGGGGGCCCCACAGATACGCAGTATTTT.

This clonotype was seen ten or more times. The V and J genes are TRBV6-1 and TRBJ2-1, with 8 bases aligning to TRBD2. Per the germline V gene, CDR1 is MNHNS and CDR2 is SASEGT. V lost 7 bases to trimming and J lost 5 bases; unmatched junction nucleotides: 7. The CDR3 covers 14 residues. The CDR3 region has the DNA TGTGCCAGCATGGGACTAGTAGGTGACAATGAGCAGTTCTTC. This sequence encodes CASMGLVGDNEQFF.

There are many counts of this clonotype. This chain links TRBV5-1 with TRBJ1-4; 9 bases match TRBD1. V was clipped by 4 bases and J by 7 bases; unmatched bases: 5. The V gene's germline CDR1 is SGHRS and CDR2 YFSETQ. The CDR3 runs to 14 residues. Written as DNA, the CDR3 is TGCGCCAGCAGCGGGACAGGGAAAGGTGAAAAACTGTTTTTT. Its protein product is CASSGTGKGEKLFF.

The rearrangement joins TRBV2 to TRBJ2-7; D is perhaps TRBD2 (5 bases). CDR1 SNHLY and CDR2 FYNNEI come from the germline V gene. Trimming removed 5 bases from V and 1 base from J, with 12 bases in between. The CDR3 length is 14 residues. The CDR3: CASSTRLLSYEQYF. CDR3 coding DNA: TGTGCCAGCAGTACTAGACTTTTGTCCTACGAGCAGTACTTC.

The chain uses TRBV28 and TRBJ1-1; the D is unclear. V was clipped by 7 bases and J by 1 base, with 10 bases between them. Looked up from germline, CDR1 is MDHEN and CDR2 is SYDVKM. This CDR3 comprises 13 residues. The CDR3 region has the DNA TGTGCCAGCAAAAGGCTGAGGAACACTGAAGCTTTCTTT. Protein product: CASKRLRNTEAFF.

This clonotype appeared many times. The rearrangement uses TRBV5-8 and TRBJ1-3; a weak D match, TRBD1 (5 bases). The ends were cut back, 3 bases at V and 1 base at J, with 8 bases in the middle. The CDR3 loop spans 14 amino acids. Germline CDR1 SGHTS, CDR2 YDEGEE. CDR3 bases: TGTGCCAGCAGCTGGGGGATTTCTGGAAACACCATATATTTT. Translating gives CASSWGISGNTIYF.

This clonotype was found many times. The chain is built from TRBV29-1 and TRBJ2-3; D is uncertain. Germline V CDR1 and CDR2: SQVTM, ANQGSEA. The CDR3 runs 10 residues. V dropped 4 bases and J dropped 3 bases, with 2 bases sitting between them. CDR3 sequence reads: CSVATDTQYF. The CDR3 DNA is TGCAGCGTTGCGACAGATACGCAGTATTTT.

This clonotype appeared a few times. CDR3 sequence: CASSPGGAYGANVLTF. The CDR3 nucleotides are TGTGCCAGCAGCCCAGGGGGCGCTTATGGGGCCAACGTCCTGACTTTC. J is TRBJ2-6 and V is TRBV7-2; 8 nucleotides agree with TRBD1. Germline V gives CDR1 SGHTA, CDR2 FQGNSA. The length of the CDR3 is 16 residues. V lost 5 bases, J lost 3 bases, and 6 bases stayed unmatched.

The CDR3 bases are TGTGCCAGCAGCCTGGCTTCGGGATATGGTACAGATACGCAGTATTTT. Translation: CASSLASGYGTDTQYF. The chain couples TRBV11-3 to TRBJ2-3; tentative D call: TRBD2 (5 bases). Germline V gives CDR1 SGHNT, CDR2 YENEEA. This CDR3 region has 16 residues. V lost 5 bases to trimming and J lost 3 bases, with 18 bases between them.

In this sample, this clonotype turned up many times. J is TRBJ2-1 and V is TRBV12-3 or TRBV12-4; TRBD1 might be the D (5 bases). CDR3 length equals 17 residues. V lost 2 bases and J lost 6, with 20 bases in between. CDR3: CASSLNFRQLSINEQFF. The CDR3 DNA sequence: TGTGCCAGCAGTTTAAATTTTAGACAGCTAAGTATCAATGAGCAGTTCTTC.

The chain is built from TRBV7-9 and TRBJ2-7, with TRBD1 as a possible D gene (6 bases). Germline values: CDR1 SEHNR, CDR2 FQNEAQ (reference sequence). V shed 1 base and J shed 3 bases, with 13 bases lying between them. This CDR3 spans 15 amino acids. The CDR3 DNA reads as TGTGCCAGCAGCTTAGGGGTCAGGGGCAACTACGAGCAGTACTTC. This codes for CASSLGVRGNYEQYF.

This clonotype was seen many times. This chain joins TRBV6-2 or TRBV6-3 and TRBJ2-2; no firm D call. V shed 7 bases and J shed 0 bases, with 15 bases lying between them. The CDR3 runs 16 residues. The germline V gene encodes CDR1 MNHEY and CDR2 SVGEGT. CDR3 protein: CASINPALANTGELFF. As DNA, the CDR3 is TGTGCCAGCATCAATCCCGCCCTTGCGAACACCGGGGAGCTGTTTTTT.

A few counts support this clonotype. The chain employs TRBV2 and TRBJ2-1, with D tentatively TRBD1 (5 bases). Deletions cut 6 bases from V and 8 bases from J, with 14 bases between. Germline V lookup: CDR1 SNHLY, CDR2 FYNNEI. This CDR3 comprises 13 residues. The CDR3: CASSPQAWYEQFF. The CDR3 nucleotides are TGTGCCAGCAGCCCACAGGCCTGGTATGAGCAGTTCTTC.

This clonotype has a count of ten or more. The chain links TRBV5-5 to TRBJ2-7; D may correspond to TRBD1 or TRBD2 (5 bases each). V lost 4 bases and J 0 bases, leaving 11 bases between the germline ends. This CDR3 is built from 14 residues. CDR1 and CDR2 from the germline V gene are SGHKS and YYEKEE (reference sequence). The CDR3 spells CASSVRDGSYEQYF. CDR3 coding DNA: TGTGCCAGCAGCGTCCGGGACGGCTCCTACGAGCAGTACTTC.

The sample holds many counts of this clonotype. The CDR3 DNA sequence: TGTGCCAGCAGACCGCAGGGTCTCTACAATGAGCAGTTCTTC. This translates into CASRPQGLYNEQFF. The chain carries TRBV12-3 or TRBV12-4 and TRBJ2-1; possibly TRBD1 for D (5 bases). CDR3 length equals 14 residues. Trimming removed 6 bases at V and 3 bases at J, with 12 bases between.

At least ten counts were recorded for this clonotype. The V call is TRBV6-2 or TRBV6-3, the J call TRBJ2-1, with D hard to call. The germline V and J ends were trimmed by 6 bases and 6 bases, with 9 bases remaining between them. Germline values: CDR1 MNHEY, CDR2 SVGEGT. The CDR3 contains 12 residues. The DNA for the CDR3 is TGTGCCAGCAGGCAACAGACCAATGAGCAGTTCTTC. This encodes CASRQQTNEQFF.

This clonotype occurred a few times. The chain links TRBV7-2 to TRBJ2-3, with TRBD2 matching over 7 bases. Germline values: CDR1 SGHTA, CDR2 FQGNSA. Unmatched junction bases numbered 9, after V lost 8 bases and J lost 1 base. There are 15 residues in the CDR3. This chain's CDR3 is CASESSGARTDTQYF. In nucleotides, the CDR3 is TGTGCCAGCGAATCGAGCGGGGCCCGCACAGATACGCAGTATTTT.

The CDR3 DNA is TGTGCCAGCAGTTCCACCAACAGCGGCGAGCAGTACTTC. This translates into CASSSTNSGEQYF. V and J are TRBV12-3 or TRBV12-4 and TRBJ2-7; tentative D call: TRBD2 (5 bases). Trimming removed 4 bases at V and 6 bases at J, with 13 bases between. The CDR3 has 13 amino acids.

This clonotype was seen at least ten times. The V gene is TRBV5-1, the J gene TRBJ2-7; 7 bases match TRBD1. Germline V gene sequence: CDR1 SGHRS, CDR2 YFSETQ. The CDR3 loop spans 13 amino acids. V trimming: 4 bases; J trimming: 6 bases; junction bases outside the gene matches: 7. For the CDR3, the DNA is TGCGCCAGCAGCCCTAGGGACAGCGGCGAGCAGTACTTC. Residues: CASSPRDSGEQYF.

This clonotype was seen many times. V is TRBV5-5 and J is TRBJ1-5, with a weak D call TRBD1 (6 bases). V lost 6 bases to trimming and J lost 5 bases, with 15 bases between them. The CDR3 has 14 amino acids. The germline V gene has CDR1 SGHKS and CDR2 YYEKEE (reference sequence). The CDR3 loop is CASTRDIHDQPQHF. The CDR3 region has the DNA TGTGCCAGCACCCGGGACATCCATGATCAGCCCCAGCATTTT.

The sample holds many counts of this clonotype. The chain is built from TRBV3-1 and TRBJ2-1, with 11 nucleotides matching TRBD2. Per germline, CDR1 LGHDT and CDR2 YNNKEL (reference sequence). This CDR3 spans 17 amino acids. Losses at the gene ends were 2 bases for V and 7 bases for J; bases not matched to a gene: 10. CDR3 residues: CASSQFLTSGGRNEQFF. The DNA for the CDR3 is TGTGCCAGCAGCCAATTCCTAACTAGCGGGGGAAGGAATGAGCAGTTCTTC.

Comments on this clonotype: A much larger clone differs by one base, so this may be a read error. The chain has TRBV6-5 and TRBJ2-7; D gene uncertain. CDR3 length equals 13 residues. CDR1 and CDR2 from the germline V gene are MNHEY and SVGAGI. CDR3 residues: CASSYSKAYEQCF. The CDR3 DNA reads TGTGCCAGCAGTTACTCGAAAGCCTACGAGCAGTGCTTC.

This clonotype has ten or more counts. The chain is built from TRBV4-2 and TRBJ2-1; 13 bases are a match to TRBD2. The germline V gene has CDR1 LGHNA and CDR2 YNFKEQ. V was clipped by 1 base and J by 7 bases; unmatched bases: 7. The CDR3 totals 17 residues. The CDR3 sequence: CASSQVGLAGDHNEQFF. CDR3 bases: TGTGCCAGCAGCCAAGTTGGACTAGCGGGAGATCATAATGAGCAGTTCTTC.

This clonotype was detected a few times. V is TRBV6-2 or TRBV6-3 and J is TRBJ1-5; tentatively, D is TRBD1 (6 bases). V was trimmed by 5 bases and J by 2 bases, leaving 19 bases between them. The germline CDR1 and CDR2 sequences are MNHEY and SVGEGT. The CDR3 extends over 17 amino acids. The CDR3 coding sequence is TGTGCCAGCAGTAAAGGGGGACGCATCGAGGGCAATCAGCCCCAGCATTTT. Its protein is CASSKGGRIEGNQPQHF.